The TCR beta chain under discussion was sequenced for a study of T-cell reconstitution after alpha-beta-depleted transplantation in children. Unique molecular identifiers were incorporated into the prepared TCRbeta library. MiXCR, applied by TCRdb to the PCR reads, yields one record per CDR3 protein. The sample yields about 360,000 distinct CDR3 sequences, about an eighth seen once. This clonotype was counted a few times. This CDR3 is built from 14 residues. V lost 8 bases, J lost 2 bases, and 14 bases lay in between. Germline-derived CDR1 and CDR2 are SNHLY and FYNNEI. Sequencing used PBMCs, obtained from the stem cell graft. This TCR was sampled from a human donor who donated a stem cell graft to a child with Fanconi anemia. The rearrangement joins TRBV2 to TRBJ2-3, with TRBD1 as a possible D gene (6 bases). In DNA form, the CDR3 reads TGTGCCAGCTCTGGGACATTCGCCACAGATACGCAGTATTTT. Residues: CASSGTFATDTQYF.